One and the same sample provided the 8 T cell receptor delta chains below, sequenced in a study of gamma-delta T cells after stem cell transplantation. TCRdb applied CATT to the RT-PCR reads for clone calling. The sample has around 13,000 delta-chain clones; 30% to 35% are singletons. The material sequenced was gamma-delta T cells. The receptors shown here come from a human donor. It is not recorded whose cells these are; they may come from a transplant donor.

Worth noting for this clone: It is likely a read error: a sequence one base away is far more abundant. The gene calls are TRDV2 and TRDJ3, with 12 nucleotides matching TRDD3. The germline V gene encodes CDR1 GEAIGNYY and CDR2 EKD. The CDR3 is 18 residues long. The CDR3: CACDTVLGDTWDTREMFF. In DNA, the CDR3 is TGTGCCTGTGACACCGTACTGGGGGATACCTGGGACACCCGAGAGATGTTTTTC.

This clone was counted only a few times. The V gene is TRDV2, the J gene TRDJ3; 7 nucleotides match TRDD3. Trimming took 0 bases from V and 0 from J; bases not matched to a gene: 13. This CDR3 comprises 21 residues. Germline CDR1 GEAIGNYY, CDR2 EKD. The CDR3 loop is CACDTAGILGMSSWDTRQMFF. CDR3 bases: TGTGCCTGTGACACCGCAGGGATACTGGGGATGAGCTCCTGGGACACCCGACAGATGTTTTTC.

V gene TRDV1 combines with J gene TRDJ1; 9 bases are shared with TRDD3. V was pared by 3 bases and J by 2 bases, with 22 bases of the junction left unmatched. Germline V lookup: CDR1 TSWWSYY, CDR2 QGS. This CDR3 is 21 amino acids long. In nucleotides, the CDR3 is TGTGCTCTTGGGGAGGGCCTTACTACCTACTGGGGGACCCAGGGTACCGATAAACTCATCTTT. Translating it yields CALGEGLTTYWGTQGTDKLIF.

This clone was seen a handful of times. V usage is TRDV2 and J usage is TRDJ1, with 10 bases fitting TRDD3. Germline V gene data show CDR1 as GEAIGNYY and CDR2 as EKD. The CDR3 is 20 residues long. V gave up 0 bases and J gave up 0 bases; unmatched junction bases: 15. This chain's CDR3 is CACDTGEYWGIFPHTDKLIF. For the CDR3, the DNA is TGTGCCTGTGACACCGGGGAGTACTGGGGGATCTTCCCCCACACCGATAAACTCATCTTT.

V usage is TRDV2 and J usage is TRDJ1, with a possible D match to TRDD3 (5 bases). The germline V gene has CDR1 GEAIGNYY and CDR2 EKD. The CDR3 is made up of 18 amino acids. V shed 3 bases and J shed 0 bases, with 22 bases lying between them. DNA for the CDR3: TGTGCCTGTGACCCCAGAAAGGACCCTGTGGGGTACACCGATAAACTCATCTTT. Its translation is CACDPRKDPVGYTDKLIF.

This clone was detected only a few times. CDR3 sequence reads: CAFNGGYVADKLIF. The CDR3, as DNA: TGTGCCTTTAATGGGGGATACGTTGCCGATAAACTCATCTTT. This chain joins TRDV3 and TRDJ1; 11 positions match TRDD3. This CDR3 is 14 amino acids long. Germline lookup yields CDR1 TVYSNPD and CDR2 GDNSRS (reference sequence). V dropped 1 base and J dropped 3; count of bases not matched to a gene: 4.

The gene calls are TRDV1 and TRDJ2; 10 nucleotides agree with TRDD3. V lost 0 bases to trimming and J lost 0 bases; unmatched junction nucleotides: 16. Germline V gene data show CDR1 as TSWWSYY and CDR2 as QGS. This CDR3 comprises 22 residues. For the CDR3, the DNA is TGTGCTCTTGGGGAACTATCAGGGAGGTACTGGGGGATGACAGCTTTGACAGCACAACTCTTCTTT. It is translated as CALGELSGRYWGMTALTAQLFF.

This chain uses TRDV2 with TRDJ3; D gene uncertain. The ends were cut back, 1 base at V and 18 bases at J, with 36 bases in the middle. Germline V CDR1 and CDR2: GEAIGNYY, EKD. This CDR3 comprises 20 residues. In DNA, the CDR3 is TGTGCCTGTGACACAGGCTTCGGGCAAGAAAGCTCCTGTGACAGCCGCCCGATGTTTTTC. It is translated as CACDTGFGQESSCDSRPMFF.